This T cell receptor (beta chain) is drawn from a study of blood T cell repertoires in COVID-19. Study-level background: T cells, B-cell-depleted T cells, or PBMCs provided the cDNA or gDNA that served as material.

As originally analysed: Amplification of reference gene primers was used by the study to estimate nucleated cell counts. Here immunoSEQ multiplex PCR was the method, and the copy in TCRdb shows in-frame clones only, minus some. V, J and clone size reflect that table, while D and trimming were determined from the DNA. Counted here are approximately 140,000 clones, about 89% occurring once; the ten biggest clones make up around 6.3%. This CDR3 has 19 residues. V dropped 8 bases and J dropped 0; count of bases not matched to a gene: 20. Germline loops: CDR1 MNHEY, CDR2 SMNVEV (reference sequence). The specimen was peripheral blood. V usage is TRBV27 and J usage is TRBJ2-7; 9 bases fit TRBD1. The sequence derives from a man aged 80 or over with acute or convalescent COVID-19. Here the CDR3 DNA reads TGTGCCAGCTCTCTAGGGTCGGGACAGGGTACACCTAGCTCCTACGAGCAGTACTTC. Translating gives CASSLGSGQGTPSSYEQYF.